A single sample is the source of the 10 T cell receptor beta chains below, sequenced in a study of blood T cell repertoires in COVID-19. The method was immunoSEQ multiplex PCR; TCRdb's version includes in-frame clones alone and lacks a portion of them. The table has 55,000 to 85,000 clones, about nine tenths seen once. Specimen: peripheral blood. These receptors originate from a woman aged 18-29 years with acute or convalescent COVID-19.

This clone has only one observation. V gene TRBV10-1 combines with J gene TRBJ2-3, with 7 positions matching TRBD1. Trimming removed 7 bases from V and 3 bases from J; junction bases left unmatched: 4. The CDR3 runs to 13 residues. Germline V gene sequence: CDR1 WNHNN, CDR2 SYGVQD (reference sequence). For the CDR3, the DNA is TGCGCCAGCAACCGGGACAGAACAGATACGCAGTATTTT. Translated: CASNRDRTDTQYF.

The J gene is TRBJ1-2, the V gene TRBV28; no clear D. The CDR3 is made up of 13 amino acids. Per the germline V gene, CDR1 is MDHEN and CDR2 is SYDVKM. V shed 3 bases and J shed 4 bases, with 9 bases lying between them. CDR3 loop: CASSFSFIYGYTF. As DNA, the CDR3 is TGTGCCAGCAGTTTCTCTTTTATCTATGGCTACACCTTC.

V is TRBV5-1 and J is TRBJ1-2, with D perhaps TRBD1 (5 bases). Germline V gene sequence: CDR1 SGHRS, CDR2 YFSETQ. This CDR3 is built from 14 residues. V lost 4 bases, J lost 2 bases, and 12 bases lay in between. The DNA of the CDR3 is TGCGCCAGCAGCCCGGGAGGGGACAACTATGGCTACACCTTC. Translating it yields CASSPGGDNYGYTF.

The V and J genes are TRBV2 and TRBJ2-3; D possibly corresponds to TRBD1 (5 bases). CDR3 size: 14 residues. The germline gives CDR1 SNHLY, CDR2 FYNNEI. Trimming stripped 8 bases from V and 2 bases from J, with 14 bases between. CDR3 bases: TGTGCCAGCTCCTGGACATATCTCACAGATACGCAGTATTTT. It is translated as CASSWTYLTDTQYF.

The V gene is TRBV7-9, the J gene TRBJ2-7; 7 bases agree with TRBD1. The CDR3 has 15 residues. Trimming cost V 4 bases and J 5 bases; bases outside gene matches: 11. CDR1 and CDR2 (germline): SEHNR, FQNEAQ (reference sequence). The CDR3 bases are TGTGCCAGCAGCTCCCAGACAGGGAAAGGGAACGAGCAGTACTTC. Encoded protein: CASSSQTGKGNEQYF.

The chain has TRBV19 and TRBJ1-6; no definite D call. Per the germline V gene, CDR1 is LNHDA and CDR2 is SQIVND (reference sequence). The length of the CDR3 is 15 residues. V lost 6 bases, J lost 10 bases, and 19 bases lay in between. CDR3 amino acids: CASSSLTSGESPLHF. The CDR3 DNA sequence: TGTGCCAGTAGCTCTTTAACTAGTGGCGAATCACCCCTCCACTTT.

Written as DNA, the CDR3 is TGTGCCAGCAGCCTCGGCCGGGACAGGGCCTCACCCCTCCACTTT. Translation gives CASSLGRDRASPLHF. This chain links TRBV3-1 (or the pseudogene TRBV3-2) with TRBJ1-6; 9 bases are a match to TRBD1. Per germline, CDR1 LGHDT and CDR2 YNNKEL (reference sequence). This CDR3 has 15 amino acids. The V gene end was trimmed by 4 bases and the J gene end by 10 bases; junction bases not matched to a gene: 8.

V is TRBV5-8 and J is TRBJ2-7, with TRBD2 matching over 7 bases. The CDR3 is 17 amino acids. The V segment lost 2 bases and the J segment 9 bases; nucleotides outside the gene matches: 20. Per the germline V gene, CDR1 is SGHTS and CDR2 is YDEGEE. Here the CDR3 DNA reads TGTGCCAGCAGCTTAGGCAGGGTGGCTAGCGGAATCTCGGGGCAGTACTTC. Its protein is CASSLGRVASGISGQYF.

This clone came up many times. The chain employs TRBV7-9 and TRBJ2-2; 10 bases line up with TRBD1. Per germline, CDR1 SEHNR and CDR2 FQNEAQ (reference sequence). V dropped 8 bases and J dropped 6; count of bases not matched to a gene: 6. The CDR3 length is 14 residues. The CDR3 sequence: CASGDRGSSGELFF. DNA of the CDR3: TGTGCCAGCGGGGACAGGGGTTCGTCCGGGGAGCTGTTTTTT.

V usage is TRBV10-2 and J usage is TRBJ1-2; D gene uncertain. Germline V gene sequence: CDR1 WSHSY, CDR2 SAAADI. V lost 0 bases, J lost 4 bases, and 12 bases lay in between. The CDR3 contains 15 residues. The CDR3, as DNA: TGCGCCAGCAGTGAGTCGAGCGGCAGGCCCTATGGCTACACCTTC. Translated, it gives CASSESSGRPYGYTF.